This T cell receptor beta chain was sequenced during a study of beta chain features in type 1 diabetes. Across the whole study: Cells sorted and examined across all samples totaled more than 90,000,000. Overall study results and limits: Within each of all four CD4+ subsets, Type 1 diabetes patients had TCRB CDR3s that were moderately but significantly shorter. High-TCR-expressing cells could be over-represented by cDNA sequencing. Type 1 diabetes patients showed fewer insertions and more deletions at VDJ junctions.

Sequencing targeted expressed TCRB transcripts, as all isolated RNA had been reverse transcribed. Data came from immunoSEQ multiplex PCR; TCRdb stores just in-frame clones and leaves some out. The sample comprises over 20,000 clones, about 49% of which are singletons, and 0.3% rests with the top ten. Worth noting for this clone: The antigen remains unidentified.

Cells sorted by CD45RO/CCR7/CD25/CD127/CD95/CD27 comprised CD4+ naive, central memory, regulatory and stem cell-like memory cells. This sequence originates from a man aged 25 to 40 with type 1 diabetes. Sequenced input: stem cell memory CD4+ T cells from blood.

The CDR3 sequence is CASREAGGGGETQYF. The CDR3, as DNA: TGCGCCAGCAGAGAAGCGGGAGGAGGTGGAGAGACCCAGTACTTC. The chain has TRBV5-1 and TRBJ2-5; 9 bases match TRBD2. V was pared by 5 bases and J by 4 bases, with 9 bases of the junction left unmatched. CDR3 length: 15 residues. The germline V gene has CDR1 SGHRS and CDR2 YFSETQ. Complete variable domain (other parts from reference TRBV5-1 and TRBJ2-5): KAGVTQTPRYLIKTRGQQVTLSCSPISGHRSVSWYQQTPGQGLQFLFEYFSETQRNKGNFPGRFSGRQFSNSRSEMNVSTLELGDSALYLCASREAGGGGETQYFGPGTRLLVL.